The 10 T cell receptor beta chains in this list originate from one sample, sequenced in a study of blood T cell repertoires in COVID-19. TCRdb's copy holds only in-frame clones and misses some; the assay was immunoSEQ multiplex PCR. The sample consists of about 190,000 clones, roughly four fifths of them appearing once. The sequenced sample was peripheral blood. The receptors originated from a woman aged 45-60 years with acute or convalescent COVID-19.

DNA for the CDR3: TGTGCCAGCAGCCCAGGGAGGGACAGGTCCTACGAGCAGTACTTC. It codes for CASSPGRDRSYEQYF. The chain uses TRBV7-8 and TRBJ2-7; D perhaps matches TRBD1 (8 bases). Trimming pared 5 bases from V and 1 base from J, leaving 15 bases between. This CDR3 has 15 residues. CDR1 is SGHVS and CDR2 is FQNEAQ in the germline V gene.

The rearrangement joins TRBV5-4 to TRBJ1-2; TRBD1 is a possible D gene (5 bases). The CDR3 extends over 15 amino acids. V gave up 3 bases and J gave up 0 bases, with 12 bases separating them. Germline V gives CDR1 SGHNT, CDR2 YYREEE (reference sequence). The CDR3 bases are TGTGCCAGCAGCTCAGCTGACAGACCTAACTATGGCTACACCTTC. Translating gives CASSSADRPNYGYTF.

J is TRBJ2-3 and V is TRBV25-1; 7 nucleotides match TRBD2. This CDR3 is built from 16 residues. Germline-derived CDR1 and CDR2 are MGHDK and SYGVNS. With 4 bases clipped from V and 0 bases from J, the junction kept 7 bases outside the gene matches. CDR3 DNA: TGTGCCAGCAGTGGGGGTAGCGGGTTTAGCACAGATACGCAGTATTTT. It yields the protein CASSGGSGFSTDTQYF.

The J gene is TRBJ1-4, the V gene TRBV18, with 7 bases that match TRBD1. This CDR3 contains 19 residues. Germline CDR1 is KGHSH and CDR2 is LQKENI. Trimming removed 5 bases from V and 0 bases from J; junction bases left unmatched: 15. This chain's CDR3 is CASSSRDRASTATNEKLFF. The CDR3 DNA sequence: TGTGCCAGCTCATCCAGAGACAGGGCCTCCACCGCAACTAATGAAAAACTGTTTTTT.

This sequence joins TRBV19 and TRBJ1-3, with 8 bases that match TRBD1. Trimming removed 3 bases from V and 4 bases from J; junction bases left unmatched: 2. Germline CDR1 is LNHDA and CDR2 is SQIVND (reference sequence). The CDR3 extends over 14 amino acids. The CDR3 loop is CASSIDRGGNTIYF. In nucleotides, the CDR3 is TGTGCCAGTAGTATCGACAGGGGAGGAAACACCATATATTTT.

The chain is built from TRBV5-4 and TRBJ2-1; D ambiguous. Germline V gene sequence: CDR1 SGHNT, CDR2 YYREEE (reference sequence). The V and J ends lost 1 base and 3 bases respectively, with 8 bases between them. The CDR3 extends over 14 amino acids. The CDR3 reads CASSLTPIYNEQFF. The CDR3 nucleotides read TGTGCCAGCAGCTTGACTCCGATCTACAATGAGCAGTTCTTC.

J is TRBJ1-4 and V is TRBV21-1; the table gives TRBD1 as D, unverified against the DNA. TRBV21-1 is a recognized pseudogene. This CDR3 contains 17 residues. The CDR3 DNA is TGTGCCAGCAGTACAAAAAGGACAGCTGCAACTAATGAAAAACTGTTTTTT. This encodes CASSTKRTAATNEKLFF.

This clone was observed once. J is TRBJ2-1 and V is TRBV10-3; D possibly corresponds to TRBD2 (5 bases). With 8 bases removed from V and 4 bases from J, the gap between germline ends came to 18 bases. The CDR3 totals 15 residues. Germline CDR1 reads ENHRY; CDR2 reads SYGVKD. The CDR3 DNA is TGTGCCATCGGAGGCCCAGCGGAATCATACAATGAGCAGTTCTTC. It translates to CAIGGPAESYNEQFF.

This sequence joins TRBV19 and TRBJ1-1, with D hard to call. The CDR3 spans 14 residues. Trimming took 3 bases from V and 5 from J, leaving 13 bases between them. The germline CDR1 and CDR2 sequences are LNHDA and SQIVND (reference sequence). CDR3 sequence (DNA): TGTGCCAGTAGTATTTCGAGGCAATATACTGAAGCTTTCTTT. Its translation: CASSISRQYTEAFF.

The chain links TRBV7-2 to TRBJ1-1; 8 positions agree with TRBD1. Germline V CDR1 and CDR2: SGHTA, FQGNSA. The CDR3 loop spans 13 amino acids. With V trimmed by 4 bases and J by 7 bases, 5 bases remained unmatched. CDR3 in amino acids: CASSSIDRGEAFF. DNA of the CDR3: TGTGCCAGCAGCTCGATCGACAGGGGTGAAGCTTTCTTT.